These 27 T cell receptor beta chains were all obtained from the same sample, sequenced in a study of blood T cell repertoires in COVID-19. Produced via immunoSEQ multiplex PCR; TCRdb's table is partial and in-frame only. The table lists some 78,000 clones, 70% to 90% of them singletons. The sample was peripheral blood. The receptor set was obtained from a man over 45 with active or convalescent COVID-19.

This clone has at least ten counts. The J gene is TRBJ2-1, the V gene TRBV4-1; 8 bases fit TRBD2. V lost 4 bases and J lost 5; bases outside the gene matches: 7. Looked up from germline, CDR1 is MGHRA and CDR2 is YSYEKL. This CDR3 is 15 amino acids long. The CDR3 sequence is CASSPSTGGDNEQFF. The CDR3 DNA sequence: TGCGCCAGCAGCCCCTCTACGGGGGGGGACAATGAGCAGTTCTTC.

The chain has TRBV4-2 and TRBJ2-2; no clear D gene. From germline, CDR1 is LGHNA and CDR2 YNFKEQ. CDR3 length: 15 residues. V lost 0 bases and J lost 6, with 11 bases in between. Written as DNA, the CDR3 is TGTGCCAGCAGCCAAGACCTGACGCAGGCCGGGGAGCTGTTTTTT. This translates into CASSQDLTQAGELFF.

The chain uses TRBV18 and TRBJ1-4; tentative D call: TRBD1 (6 bases). V was cut by 3 bases and J by 5 bases, with 13 bases left in between. Germline-derived CDR1 and CDR2 are KGHSH and LQKENI. The CDR3 length is 15 residues. DNA of the CDR3: TGTGCCAGCTCACCGTCGCACAGGGAAAATGAAAAACTGTTTTTT. This translates into CASSPSHRENEKLFF.

This clone was recorded only once. V gene TRBV10-3 combines with J gene TRBJ1-5; D perhaps matches TRBD1 (5 bases). This CDR3 spans 15 amino acids. Germline V gives CDR1 ENHRY, CDR2 SYGVKD. The germline V and J ends were trimmed by 0 bases and 7 bases, with 13 bases remaining between them. CDR3: CAISESEGFRQPQHF. CDR3 DNA sequence: TGTGCCATCAGTGAGTCGGAGGGGTTTCGGCAGCCCCAGCATTTT.

This rearrangement joins TRBV29-1 to TRBJ2-5, with 7 bases identical to TRBD1. The CDR3 has 12 residues. Germline values: CDR1 SQVTM, CDR2 ANQGSEA. Unmatched junction bases numbered 7, after V lost 7 bases and J lost 5 bases. CDR3: CSGRGSVETQYF. CDR3 in DNA: TGCAGCGGCAGGGGGTCTGTGGAGACCCAGTACTTC.

The V call is TRBV29-1, the J call TRBJ1-1, with 9 bases aligning to TRBD1. CDR3 length: 14 amino acids. J was trimmed by 4 bases and V by 7 bases; bases with no gene match: 10. In germline, CDR1 is SQVTM, CDR2 ANQGSEA. The CDR3 spells CSASPGQGGTEAFF. CDR3 sequence (DNA): TGCAGCGCCTCCCCGGGACAGGGTGGCACTGAAGCTTTCTTT.

This sequence joins TRBV10-3 and TRBJ1-2; 7 nucleotides align to TRBD1. V trimming: 5 bases; J trimming: 6 bases; junction bases outside the gene matches: 12. The length of the CDR3 is 15 residues. From germline, CDR1 is ENHRY and CDR2 SYGVKD. CDR3 loop: CAISYSDRAENGYTF. The CDR3 nucleotides read TGTGCCATCAGTTATTCAGACAGGGCGGAAAATGGCTACACCTTC.

The genes are TRBV3-1 (or the pseudogene TRBV3-2) and TRBJ2-7; 9 nucleotides match TRBD1. V lost 3 bases, J lost 5 bases, and 8 bases stayed unmatched. CDR1 is LGHDT, CDR2 YNNKEL, per germline (reference sequence). The CDR3 is 15 residues long. The CDR3 sequence: CASSHSGDREDEQYF. CDR3 DNA: TGTGCCAGCAGCCATTCCGGGGACAGGGAGGACGAGCAGTACTTC.

Only a few counts were recorded for this clone. V usage is TRBV5-4 and J usage is TRBJ2-7; maybe TRBD2 (5 bases). CDR3 length: 14 residues. Per germline, CDR1 SGHNT and CDR2 YYREEE (reference sequence). V was cut by 5 bases and J by 3 bases, with 15 bases left in between. The chain's CDR3 is CASSGWAGGYEQYF. The CDR3 DNA sequence: TGTGCCAGCAGTGGATGGGCAGGAGGCTACGAGCAGTACTTC.

A single count supports this clone. The chain combines TRBV2 with TRBJ1-1; the D gene is possibly TRBD1 (6 bases). With 8 bases removed from V and 4 bases from J, the gap between germline ends came to 20 bases. Germline-derived CDR1 and CDR2 are SNHLY and FYNNEI. The CDR3 spans 15 residues. CDR3 residues: CASLLNRQVITEAFF. CDR3 DNA: TGTGCCAGCCTATTGAATCGACAGGTGATCACTGAAGCTTTCTTT.

This chain links TRBV5-1 with TRBJ2-1, with D possibly being TRBD2 (6 bases). CDR1 and CDR2 from the germline V gene are SGHRS and YFSETQ. V was pared by 4 bases and J by 7 bases, with 15 bases between. This CDR3 contains 14 residues. The CDR3 protein is CASSPTGAPNEQFF. For the CDR3, the DNA is TGCGCCAGCAGCCCAACGGGAGCACCTAATGAGCAGTTCTTC.

This clone was found a few times. The J gene is TRBJ1-3, the V gene TRBV30, with D unclear. This CDR3 contains 13 residues. Looked up from germline, CDR1 is GTSNPN and CDR2 is SVGIG (reference sequence). Deletions cut 0 bases from V and 0 bases from J, with 3 bases between. The CDR3 spells CAWSVISGNTIYF. The CDR3 region has the DNA TGTGCCTGGAGTGTTATCTCTGGAAACACCATATATTTT. Combining the CDR3 with reference TRBV30 and TRBJ1-3 gives the whole variable domain SQTIHQWPATLVQPVGSPLSLECTVEGTSNPNLYWYRQAAGRGLQLLFYSVGIGQISSEVPQNLSASRPQDRQFILSSKKLLLSDSGFYLCAWSVISGNTIYFGEGSWLTVV.

The V gene is TRBV7-9, the J gene TRBJ2-3; D is perhaps TRBD1 (5 bases). CDR1 is SEHNR and CDR2 is FQNEAQ in the germline V gene (reference sequence). V lost 5 bases, J lost 1 base, and 22 bases lay in between. The CDR3 covers 18 residues. CDR3 in DNA: TGTGCCAGCAGCCAAATCCCAGGGCCCAAACCGCGCACAGATACGCAGTATTTT. This gives the protein CASSQIPGPKPRTDTQYF.

The rearrangement links TRBV5-1 to TRBJ1-1, with a tentative D call TRBD1 (5 bases). The CDR3 is 13 amino acids. Trimming took off 0 bases at V and 11 bases at J, with 14 bases between the two ends. From germline, CDR1 is SGHRS and CDR2 YFSETQ. The DNA for the CDR3 is TGCGCCAGCAGCTTGGATTATACAGGAAAGGCTTTCTTT. It yields the protein CASSLDYTGKAFF.

This clone was observed a few times. V gene TRBV6-5 combines with J gene TRBJ1-1; weak D call: TRBD1 (6 bases). Trimming removed 4 bases from V and 0 bases from J, with 12 bases in between. The germline gives CDR1 MNHEY, CDR2 SVGAGI. CDR3 length: 15 residues. The CDR3 spells CASSSWAGVNTEAFF. CDR3 sequence (DNA): TGTGCCAGCAGTTCATGGGCAGGGGTGAACACTGAAGCTTTCTTT.

The chain employs TRBV29-1 and TRBJ1-1, with D perhaps matching TRBD1 (6 bases). Germline-derived CDR1 and CDR2 are SQVTM and ANQGSEA. Trimming pared 4 bases from V and 1 base from J, leaving 10 bases between. The CDR3 loop spans 13 amino acids. As DNA, the CDR3 is TGCAGCGTTGCCAGAGGGGGGAACACTGAAGCTTTCTTT. It is translated as CSVARGGNTEAFF.

The chain employs TRBV5-6 and TRBJ1-6; D not certain. The V gene's germline CDR1 is SGHDT and CDR2 YYEEEE. The length of the CDR3 is 13 residues. The V end was cut by 0 bases, the J end by 8 bases, with 6 bases between. CDR3: CASSLGLDSPLHF. CDR3 DNA: TGTGCCAGCAGCTTGGGACTCGATTCACCCCTCCACTTT.

V gene TRBV19 combines with J gene TRBJ2-3, with D uncertain. Trimming took 5 bases from V and 4 from J, leaving 7 bases between them. Germline V gene sequence: CDR1 LNHDA, CDR2 SQIVND (reference sequence). This CDR3 region has 12 residues. The DNA for the CDR3 is TGTGCCAGTAGTCTCGCGTCAGATACGCAGTATTTT. This gives the protein CASSLASDTQYF.

The rearrangement joins TRBV10-3 to TRBJ1-2; the D gene is possibly TRBD1 (6 bases). Germline CDR1 ENHRY, CDR2 SYGVKD. The V and J ends lost 3 bases and 9 bases respectively, with 8 bases between them. This CDR3 is 11 amino acids long. For the CDR3, the DNA is TGTGCCATCAGTGACAGGGGACGCTACACCTTC. Residues: CAISDRGRYTF.

V and J are TRBV12-3 or TRBV12-4 and TRBJ2-2; D possibly corresponds to TRBD1 (6 bases). Trimming took 7 bases from V and 4 from J, leaving 10 bases between them. The CDR3 contains 13 residues. The CDR3 DNA sequence: TGTGCCAGCAAGCTAGGGGGCACCGGGGAGCTGTTTTTT. As protein: CASKLGGTGELFF.

The chain is built from TRBV11-2 and TRBJ2-4; 8 bases are shared with TRBD1. V lost 0 bases, J lost 12 bases, and 7 bases stayed unmatched. The CDR3 sequence is 14 residues long. Per the germline V gene, CDR1 is SGHAT and CDR2 is FQNNGV. CDR3 sequence: CASSLDQGRGHQYF. CDR3 in DNA: TGTGCCAGCAGCTTAGATCAGGGCAGGGGGCATCAGTACTTC.

The V and J genes are TRBV10-3 and TRBJ1-1; 7 bases are a match to TRBD1. The CDR3 length is 15 residues. After removal of 4 bases from V and 0 bases from J, the junction contained 5 bases not matched to a gene. Germline V gene sequence: CDR1 ENHRY, CDR2 SYGVKD. CDR3 protein: CAISGRQGMNTEAFF. The CDR3 coding sequence is TGTGCCATCAGTGGGAGACAGGGTATGAACACTGAAGCTTTCTTT.

CDR3 region: CASNPRWGLGEQYF. DNA of the CDR3: TGTGCCAGCAACCCACGATGGGGGCTGGGTGAGCAGTACTTC. The chain has TRBV6-1 and TRBJ2-7; possibly TRBD1 for D (6 bases). The V gene's germline CDR1 is MNHNS and CDR2 SASEGT. This CDR3 contains 14 residues. Trimming pared 7 bases from V and 7 bases from J, leaving 20 bases between.

The chain employs TRBV6-2 or TRBV6-3 and TRBJ1-3, with 7 bases that match TRBD1. The V and J ends lost 6 bases and 0 bases, in that order; junction bases with no gene match: 2. This CDR3 has 14 residues. Per the germline V gene, CDR1 is MNHEY and CDR2 is SVGEGT. The CDR3 DNA reads as TGTGCCAGCAGCGACAGGGCCTCTGGAAACACCATATATTTT. Amino acids: CASSDRASGNTIYF.

This chain joins TRBV7-6 and TRBJ1-2, with 8 positions matching TRBD1. Germline V CDR1 and CDR2: SGHVS, FNYEAQ. V lost 1 base and J lost 5; bases outside the gene matches: 3. The CDR3 spans 14 residues. The CDR3 region is CASSLGTGFYGYTF. CDR3 in DNA: TGTGCCAGCAGCTTAGGGACAGGGTTTTATGGCTACACCTTC.

V is TRBV18 and J is TRBJ1-2; TRBD1 aligns across 10 bases. The CDR3 spans 14 residues. Germline-derived CDR1 and CDR2 are KGHSH and LQKENI. The V segment lost 6 bases and the J segment 7 bases; nucleotides outside the gene matches: 8. Written as DNA, the CDR3 is TGTGCCAGCTCTCCCGGACAGGGGGATCGTGGCTACACCTTC. Protein: CASSPGQGDRGYTF.

V gene TRBV5-4 combines with J gene TRBJ1-6; 7 bases match TRBD1. There are 15 residues in the CDR3. V trimming: 5 bases; J trimming: 6 bases; junction bases outside the gene matches: 8. Per germline, CDR1 SGHNT and CDR2 YYREEE (reference sequence). DNA for the CDR3: TGTGCCAGCAGACAAGATCCAGGGGGTAATTCACCCCTCCACTTT. Translating gives CASRQDPGGNSPLHF.